The present T cell receptor beta chain was sequenced within a study of cytomegalovirus exposure and HLA in healthy donors. This CDR3 contains 13 residues. V was pared by 7 bases and J by 4 bases, with 6 bases of the junction left unmatched. CDR1 is ENHRY, CDR2 SYGVKD, per germline. The data were produced by immunoSEQ multiplex PCR, yet TCRdb's version contains in-frame clones alone and is incomplete. The table has tens of thousands of clones, approximately 93% seen once. This receptor was taken from a woman in her thirties in good health and CMV-seronegative. Sequenced input: PBMCs. V gene TRBV10-3 combines with J gene TRBJ1-2; 7 positions match TRBD1. CDR3 sequence: CAINSGTAYGYTF. Written as DNA, the CDR3 is TGTGCCATCAATTCCGGGACAGCCTATGGCTACACCTTC.